One sample yielded the 20 T cell receptor beta chains listed below, sequenced in a study of CD8 T cell repertoires and HIV-1 epitope variants. Their specific antigens are unknown. Using immunoSEQ multiplex PCR, the repertoire was profiled, and TCRdb retains in-frame clones only, with some absent. The table has about 5,400 clones, approximately 60% seen once. Material: cultured CD8+ T cells derived from PBMCs. These receptor sequences come from a male donor with HIV.

The chain couples TRBV19 to TRBJ2-5; D call uncertain. Matching the DNA end better, TRBJ2-7 makes the J call doubtful. This CDR3 is built from 13 residues. The V gene's germline CDR1 is LNHDA and CDR2 SQIVND (reference sequence). The CDR3 loop is CASSTGLKYEQYF. Written as DNA, the CDR3 is TGTGCCAGTAGTACGGGTCTTAAGTACGAGCAGTACTTC.

The V gene is TRBV2, the J gene TRBJ1-2, with 7 bases lining up with TRBD1. Germline trimming cut 9 bases from V and 2 bases from J; bases unmatched to any gene: 6. The CDR3 contains 13 residues. Germline CDR1 reads SNHLY; CDR2 reads FYNNEI. CDR3 amino acids: CAREGQANYGYTF. Here the CDR3 DNA reads TGTGCCAGGGAAGGACAGGCCAACTATGGCTACACCTTC. The whole variable domain, filled in from reference TRBV2 and TRBJ1-2, reads EPEVTQTPSHQVTQMGQEVILRCVPISNHLYFYWYRQILGQKVEFLVSFYNNEISEKSEIFDDQFSVERPDGSNFTLKIRSTKLEDSAMYFCAREGQANYGYTFGSGTRLTVV.

The V and J genes are TRBV5-4 and TRBJ2-2; no firm D call. Germline V gives CDR1 SGHNT, CDR2 YYREEE (reference sequence). There are 13 residues in the CDR3. The V end lost 4 bases, the J end lost 0 bases, and 4 bases lay between the germline ends. The CDR3 loop reads CASSPANTGELFF. For the CDR3, the DNA is TGTGCCAGCAGCCCCGCGAACACCGGGGAGCTGTTTTTT. Full variable domain (rest looked up from reference TRBV5-4 and TRBJ2-2): ETGVTQSPTHLIKTRGQQVTLRCSSQSGHNTVSWYQQALGQGPQFIFQYYREEENGRGNFPPRFSGLQFPNYSSELNVNALELDDSALYLCASSPANTGELFFGEGSRLTVL.

This rearrangement joins TRBV6-6 to TRBJ1-2; D uncertain. The CDR3 totals 16 residues. V was shortened by 2 bases and J by 0 bases, with 13 bases between the two germline ends. The V gene's germline CDR1 is MNHNY and CDR2 SVGAGI (reference sequence). CDR3 region: CASSYDARTPNYGYTF. The CDR3 DNA reads TGTGCCAGCAGTTACGATGCCAGAACCCCTAACTATGGCTACACCTTC.

The V gene is TRBV5-6, the J gene TRBJ2-2; 7 nucleotides agree with TRBD2. This CDR3 spans 17 amino acids. Germline-derived CDR1 and CDR2 are SGHDT and YYEEEE. With V trimmed by 4 bases and J by 0 bases, 9 bases remained unmatched. The chain's CDR3 is CASSAFGAGANTGELFF. The CDR3 DNA sequence: TGTGCCAGCAGCGCCTTCGGGGCGGGGGCGAACACCGGGGAGCTGTTTTTT.

The chain has TRBV10-2 and TRBJ1-1; possibly TRBD1 for D (6 bases). Trimming left V 2 bases short and J 1 base short, with 17 bases between. The CDR3 is 17 residues long. Germline V gives CDR1 WSHSY, CDR2 SAAADI. CDR3 bases: TGCGCCAGCAGTGAGCCCTTCGTAGAGGGGGAGAACACTGAAGCTTTCTTT. Translated, it gives CASSEPFVEGENTEAFF.

V is TRBV7-9 and J is TRBJ2-5, with D perhaps TRBD2 (6 bases). The germline CDR1 and CDR2 sequences are SEHNR and FQNEAQ (reference sequence). V lost 1 base and J lost 5, with 14 bases in between. The CDR3 runs 15 residues. The CDR3 sequence: CASSLGEVPGETQYF. CDR3 sequence (DNA): TGTGCCAGCAGCTTAGGGGAGGTTCCTGGGGAGACCCAGTACTTC.

The gene calls are TRBV2 and TRBJ2-2, with D tentatively TRBD2 (5 bases). V was clipped by 3 bases and J by 3 bases, with 14 bases between them. The CDR3 covers 16 residues. Germline V lookup: CDR1 SNHLY, CDR2 FYNNEI. CDR3 in DNA: TGTGCCAGCAGTGATCAAGCGGAGGCGGACACCGGGGAGCTGTTTTTT. Protein product: CASSDQAEADTGELFF.

The rearrangement joins TRBV19 to TRBJ2-5; 9 bases match TRBD2. CDR3 length: 17 amino acids. Looked up from germline, CDR1 is LNHDA and CDR2 is SQIVND (reference sequence). V lost 3 bases, J lost 3 bases, and 11 bases stayed unmatched. This chain's CDR3 is CASSIQLAGGLEETQYF. For the CDR3, the DNA is TGTGCCAGTAGTATTCAGCTCGCGGGGGGGCTTGAAGAGACCCAGTACTTC. Full variable domain (rest looked up from reference TRBV19 and TRBJ2-5): DGGITQSPKYLFRKEGQNVTLSCEQNLNHDAMYWYRQDPGQGLRLIYYSQIVNDFQKGDIAEGYSVSREKKESFPLTVTSAQKNPTAFYLCASSIQLAGGLEETQYFGPGTRLLVL.

As DNA, the CDR3 is TGTGCCAGTAGTGTCGGGGAATGGGGCAATCAGCCCCAGCATTTT. Its protein product is CASSVGEWGNQPQHF. The chain uses TRBV19 and TRBJ1-5; D gene unclear. V lost 5 bases, J lost 2 bases, and 13 bases lay in between. Germline V gene sequence: CDR1 LNHDA, CDR2 SQIVND (reference sequence). The CDR3 has 15 amino acids.

This chain links TRBV7-3 with TRBJ2-1, with 10 bases aligning to TRBD2. The CDR3 is made up of 15 amino acids. Germline-derived CDR1 and CDR2 are SGHTA and FQGTGA. V shed 5 bases, J shed 6 bases, and the junction held 7 bases outside the gene matches. CDR3 coding DNA: TGTGCCAGCAGCACCTATAGCGGGGGGCGCAATGAGCAGTTCTTC. Translating it yields CASSTYSGGRNEQFF.

V usage is TRBV5-4 and J usage is TRBJ1-6, with D hard to call. Trimming took 0 bases from V and 9 from J, leaving 7 bases between them. CDR3 length: 13 amino acids. Germline CDR1 is SGHNT and CDR2 is YYREEE (reference sequence). CDR3 amino acids: CASSLGAVSPLHF. The CDR3 DNA reads TGTGCCAGCAGCTTGGGTGCGGTTTCACCCCTCCACTTT.

A few counts support this clone. The chain is built from TRBV6-5 and TRBJ2-7, with TRBD1 matching 9 bases. Germline-derived CDR1 and CDR2 are MNHEY and SVGAGI. CDR3 length: 14 amino acids. The junction had 7 bases not matched to a gene; V was cut back by 5 bases and J by 5 bases. The CDR3 loop reads CASSAGTGYNEQYF. In nucleotides, the CDR3 is TGTGCCAGCAGTGCCGGGACAGGGTACAACGAGCAGTACTTC.

V gene TRBV2 combines with J gene TRBJ2-2; TRBD1 aligns across 8 bases. J was trimmed by 1 base and V by 6 bases; bases with no gene match: 13. Germline CDR1 reads SNHLY; CDR2 reads FYNNEI. This CDR3 comprises 18 residues. The CDR3 is CASSGSQGATMNTGELFF. CDR3 DNA: TGTGCCAGCAGCGGCTCTCAGGGGGCGACTATGAACACCGGGGAGCTGTTTTTT.

The V gene is TRBV19, the J gene TRBJ1-1; the D gene is possibly TRBD1 (5 bases). This CDR3 has 13 amino acids. Germline values: CDR1 LNHDA, CDR2 SQIVND (reference sequence). V lost 6 bases and J 4 bases, leaving 12 bases between the germline ends. The chain's CDR3 is CASRNGGSTEAFF. In nucleotides, the CDR3 is TGTGCCAGTAGGAACGGGGGGTCCACTGAAGCTTTCTTT.

The CDR3 reads CASEPGTGNYGYTF. The CDR3 DNA sequence: TGTGCCAGTGAACCCGGGACAGGCAACTATGGCTACACCTTC. The gene calls are TRBV19 and TRBJ1-2, with 8 bases aligning to TRBD1. The CDR3 covers 14 residues. Germline V gene sequence: CDR1 LNHDA, CDR2 SQIVND (reference sequence). Trimming at V came to 8 bases and at J to 2 bases, leaving 7 bases not matched to a gene.

This clone is classed as large. This sequence joins TRBV7-8 and TRBJ2-1, with 9 bases lining up with TRBD1. The CDR3 has 16 residues. Looked up from germline, CDR1 is SGHVS and CDR2 is FQNEAQ. With 0 bases clipped from V and 0 bases from J, the junction kept 0 bases outside the gene matches. CDR3 nucleotide sequence: TGTGCCAGCAGCTTAGCGGGACAGGGCTCCTACAATGAGCAGTTCTTC. Translating gives CASSLAGQGSYNEQFF.

The V call is TRBV4-1, the J call TRBJ1-1; D is undetermined. Germline V gives CDR1 MGHRA, CDR2 YSYEKL. This CDR3 contains 13 residues. Trimming took off 3 bases at V and 4 bases at J, with 9 bases between the two ends. Written as DNA, the CDR3 is TGCGCCAGCAGCCATGTGTGGGGCACTGAAGCTTTCTTT. As protein: CASSHVWGTEAFF.

The gene calls are TRBV5-1 and TRBJ2-7, with TRBD1 matching over 11 bases. After removal of 0 bases from V and 7 bases from J, the junction contained 9 bases not matched to a gene. The CDR3 is made up of 16 amino acids. Germline V gives CDR1 SGHRS, CDR2 YFSETQ. This CDR3 is CASSLDRTGGYREQYF. For the CDR3, the DNA is TGCGCCAGCAGCTTGGACCGGACAGGGGGCTATAGGGAGCAGTACTTC.

This chain uses TRBV7-9 with TRBJ2-2; D unresolved. Per the germline V gene, CDR1 is SEHNR and CDR2 is FQNEAQ (reference sequence). The length of the CDR3 is 14 residues. With 2 bases removed from V and 0 bases from J, the gap between germline ends came to 4 bases. The CDR3 DNA sequence: TGTGCCAGCAGCTTAACCTCGAACACCGGGGAGCTGTTTTTT. This translates into CASSLTSNTGELFF.